This is a list of T cell receptor beta chains from one sample in a study of a mutant IDH1 vaccine in newly diagnosed glioma. Assay: immunoSEQ multiplex PCR; the TCRdb copy retains only in-frame clones and omits some. Found here are about 55,000 clones, 80% of them singletons; the top ten hold 5% to 8%. Their antigens are not known. Material: PBMCs, obtained from a glioma patient whose treatment included an IDH1 peptide vaccine. The receptors derive from a middle-aged man with glioma. CDR3s include the opening cysteine and the closing phenylalanine or tryptophan. Fields, in order: J gene, D gene, clone size, V gene, CDR3 DNA, CDR3 protein. D genes are given only for firm matches. Size is stated for part of the rows, as once, few or many counts, or as a class when the clone is expanded.

j_call: TRBJ2-2
d_call: TRBD2
clone_size: -
v_call: TRBV4-2
cdr3_nt: TGTGCCAGCAGCCTCCAGGTGGCTAGCGGGACCGGGGAGCTGTTTTTT
cdr3_aa: CASSLQVASGTGELFF

j_call: TRBJ1-1
d_call: -
clone_size: -
v_call: TRBV4-2
cdr3_nt: TGTGCCAGCAGCCAAGATCAGGCTATGGGGACTGAAGCTTTCTTT
cdr3_aa: CASSQDQAMGTEAFF

j_call: TRBJ1-4
d_call: -
clone_size: -
v_call: TRBV7-9
cdr3_nt: TGTGCCAGCAGCCGGAGGGGTACTAATGAAAAACTGTTTTTT
cdr3_aa: CASSRRGTNEKLFF

j_call: TRBJ2-3
d_call: -
clone_size: -
v_call: TRBV6-5
cdr3_nt: TGTGCCAGCAGAACCGACAGGTGGAGTACAGATACGCAGTATTTT
cdr3_aa: CASRTDRWSTDTQYF

j_call: TRBJ1-5
d_call: -
clone_size: -
v_call: TRBV19
cdr3_nt: TGTGCCAGTAGTACAGGGGCAGGATGGGGCAATCAGCCCCAGCATTTT
cdr3_aa: CASSTGAGWGNQPQHF

j_call: TRBJ1-3
d_call: -
clone_size: -
v_call: TRBV18
cdr3_nt: TGTGCCAGCTCTCTCGGATTATCTGGAAACACCATATATTTT
cdr3_aa: CASSLGLSGNTIYF

j_call: TRBJ2-1
d_call: -
clone_size: -
v_call: TRBV9
cdr3_nt: TGTGCCAGCGGTCGGGTAGGAAACAATGAGCAGTTCTTC
cdr3_aa: CASGRVGNNEQFF

j_call: TRBJ1-5
d_call: -
clone_size: -
v_call: TRBV15
cdr3_nt: TGTGCCACCAGGCAGGGAGACGATCAGCCCCAGCATTTT
cdr3_aa: CATRQGDDQPQHF

j_call: TRBJ1-6
d_call: -
clone_size: -
v_call: TRBV5-4
cdr3_nt: TGTGCCAGCAGTTTGGCCACCGAGGTCTCACCCCTCCACTTT
cdr3_aa: CASSLATEVSPLHF

j_call: TRBJ2-3
d_call: -
clone_size: -
v_call: TRBV5-1
cdr3_nt: TGCGCCAGCAGCCCCAGGGGCGATACGCAGTATTTT
cdr3_aa: CASSPRGDTQYF

j_call: TRBJ2-3
d_call: -
clone_size: -
v_call: TRBV6-1
cdr3_nt: TGTGCCAGCAGTGAATGGGCCCGGGGGAGCACAGATACGCAGTATTTT
cdr3_aa: CASSEWARGSTDTQYF

j_call: TRBJ2-2
d_call: TRBD2
clone_size: -
v_call: TRBV5-1
cdr3_nt: TGCGCCAGCAGCATTACTAGCGGGCCGAACACCGGGGAGCTGTTTTTT
cdr3_aa: CASSITSGPNTGELFF

j_call: TRBJ1-2
d_call: -
clone_size: -
v_call: TRBV7-8
cdr3_nt: TGTGCCAGCAGCTTAAGGTCGGGGAATGGCTACACCTTC
cdr3_aa: CASSLRSGNGYTF

j_call: TRBJ1-1
d_call: TRBD1
clone_size: -
v_call: TRBV10-1
cdr3_nt: TGCGCCAGCCAGCCCGGGACAGGAGCCTATGAAGCTTTCTTT
cdr3_aa: CASQPGTGAYEAFF

j_call: TRBJ1-1
d_call: -
clone_size: -
v_call: TRBV30
cdr3_nt: TGTGCCTGGAGTGTCGGAGGGGGCACTGAAGCTTTCTTT
cdr3_aa: CAWSVGGGTEAFF

j_call: TRBJ2-5
d_call: -
clone_size: -
v_call: TRBV6-1
cdr3_nt: TGTGCCAGCAGGGTGGAGGGCCACGAGACCCAGTACTTC
cdr3_aa: CASRVEGHETQYF

j_call: TRBJ1-4
d_call: -
clone_size: -
v_call: TRBV5-1
cdr3_nt: TGCGCCAGCAGCTTGGCTGGTCCTTTTAATGAAAAACTGTTTTTT
cdr3_aa: CASSLAGPFNEKLFF

j_call: TRBJ2-1
d_call: -
clone_size: once
v_call: TRBV15
cdr3_nt: TGTGCCACCAGCAGAGATGATCCTACTACCGGGAATGAGCAGTTCTTC
cdr3_aa: CATSRDDPTTGNEQFF

j_call: TRBJ2-7
d_call: TRBD2
clone_size: -
v_call: TRBV5-4
cdr3_nt: TGTGCCAGCAGCGGCGGACTAGCGGGATATTACGAGCAGTACTTC
cdr3_aa: CASSGGLAGYYEQYF

j_call: TRBJ1-2
d_call: -
clone_size: -
v_call: TRBV30
cdr3_nt: TGTGCCTGGAGTGTAAGACTGACAGGAGGCTATGGCTACACCTTC
cdr3_aa: CAWSVRLTGGYGYTF

j_call: TRBJ1-3
d_call: -
clone_size: few
v_call: TRBV5-6
cdr3_nt: TGTGCCAGCACCCCGGGACCGAGCTCTGGAAACACCATATATTTT
cdr3_aa: CASTPGPSSGNTIYF

j_call: TRBJ2-1
d_call: -
clone_size: -
v_call: TRBV5-1
cdr3_nt: TGCGCCAGCAGCCCAGTCCAGGGAGCCTACAATGAGCAGTTCTTC
cdr3_aa: CASSPVQGAYNEQFF